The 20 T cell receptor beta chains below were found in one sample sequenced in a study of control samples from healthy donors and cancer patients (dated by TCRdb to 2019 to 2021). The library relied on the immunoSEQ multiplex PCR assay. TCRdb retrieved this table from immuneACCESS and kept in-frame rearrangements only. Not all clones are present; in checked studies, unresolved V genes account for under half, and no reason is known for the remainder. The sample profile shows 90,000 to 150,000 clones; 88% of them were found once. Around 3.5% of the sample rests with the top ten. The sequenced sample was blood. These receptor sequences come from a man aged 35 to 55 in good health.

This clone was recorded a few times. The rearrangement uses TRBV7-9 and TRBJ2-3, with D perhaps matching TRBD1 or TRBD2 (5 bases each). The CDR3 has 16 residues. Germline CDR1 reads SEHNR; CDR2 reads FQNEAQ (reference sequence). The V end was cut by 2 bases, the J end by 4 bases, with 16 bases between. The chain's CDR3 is CASSLTGTGVSDTQYF. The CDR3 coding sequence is TGTGCCAGCAGCTTAACCGGGACCGGTGTGTCAGATACGCAGTATTTT.

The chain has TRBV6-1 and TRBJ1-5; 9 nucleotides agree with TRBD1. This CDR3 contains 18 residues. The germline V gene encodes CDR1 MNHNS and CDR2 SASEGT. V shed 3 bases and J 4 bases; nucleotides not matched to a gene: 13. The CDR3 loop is CASSELGTGFQNNQPQHF. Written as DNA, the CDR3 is TGTGCCAGCAGTGAGTTAGGGACAGGGTTCCAAAATAATCAGCCCCAGCATTTT.

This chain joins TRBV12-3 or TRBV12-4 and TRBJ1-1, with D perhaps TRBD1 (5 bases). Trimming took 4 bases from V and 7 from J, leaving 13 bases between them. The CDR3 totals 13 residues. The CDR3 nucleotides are TGTGCCAGCAGTTCACACCGGGACGGTGAAGCTTTCTTT. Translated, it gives CASSSHRDGEAFF.

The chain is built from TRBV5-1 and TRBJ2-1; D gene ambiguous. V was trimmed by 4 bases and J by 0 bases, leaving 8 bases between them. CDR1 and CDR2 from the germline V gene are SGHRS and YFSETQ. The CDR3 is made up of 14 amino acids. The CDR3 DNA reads TGCGCCAGCAGCGCCTCATCCTCCTACAATGAGCAGTTCTTC. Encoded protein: CASSASSSYNEQFF.

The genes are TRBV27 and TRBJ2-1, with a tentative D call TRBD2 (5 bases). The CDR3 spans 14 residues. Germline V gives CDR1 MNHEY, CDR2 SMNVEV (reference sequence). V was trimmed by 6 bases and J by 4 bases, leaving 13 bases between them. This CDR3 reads CASRPTTGYNEQFF. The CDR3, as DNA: TGTGCCAGCAGGCCAACGACGGGGTACAATGAGCAGTTCTTC.

The CDR3 nucleotides are TGTGCCAGCAGTACTGGGACAGCCTATGGCTACACCTTC. Translation gives CASSTGTAYGYTF. The chain recombines TRBV12-3 or TRBV12-4 with TRBJ1-2; 7 positions match TRBD1. This CDR3 comprises 13 residues. After removal of 5 bases from V and 4 bases from J, the junction contained 4 bases not matched to a gene.

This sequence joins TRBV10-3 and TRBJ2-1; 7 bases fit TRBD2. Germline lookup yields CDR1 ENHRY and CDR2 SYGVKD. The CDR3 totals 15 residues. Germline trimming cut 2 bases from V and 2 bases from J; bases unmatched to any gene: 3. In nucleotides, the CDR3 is TGTGCCATCAGTGAGAGCCGGGGGGCCTACAATGAGCAGTTCTTC. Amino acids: CAISESRGAYNEQFF.

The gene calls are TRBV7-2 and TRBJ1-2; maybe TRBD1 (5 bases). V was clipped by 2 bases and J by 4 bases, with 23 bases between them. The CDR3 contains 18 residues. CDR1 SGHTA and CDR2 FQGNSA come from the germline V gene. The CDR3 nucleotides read TGTGCCAGCAGCTTACCCCGGGACGGAGGCTCGAGGGGCTATGGCTACACCTTC. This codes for CASSLPRDGGSRGYGYTF. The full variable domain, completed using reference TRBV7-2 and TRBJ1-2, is GAGVSQSPSNKVTEKGKDVELRCDPISGHTALYWYRQSLGQGLEFLIYFQGNSAPDKSGLPSDRFSAERTGGSVSTLTIQRTQQEDSAVYLCASSLPRDGGSRGYGYTFGSGTRLTVV.

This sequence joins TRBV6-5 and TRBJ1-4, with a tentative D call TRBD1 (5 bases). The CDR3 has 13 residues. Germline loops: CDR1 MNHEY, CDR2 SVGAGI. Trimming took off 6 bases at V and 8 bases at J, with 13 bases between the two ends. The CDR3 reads CASRLGAGEKLFF. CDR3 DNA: TGTGCCAGCAGGTTAGGGGCCGGGGAAAAACTGTTTTTT.

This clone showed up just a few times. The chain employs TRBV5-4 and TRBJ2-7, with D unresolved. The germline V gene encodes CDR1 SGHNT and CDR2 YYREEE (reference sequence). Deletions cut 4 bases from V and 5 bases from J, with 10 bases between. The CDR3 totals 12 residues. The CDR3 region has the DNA TGTGCCAGCAGCCATGACTCTCACGAGCAGTACTTC. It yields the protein CASSHDSHEQYF.

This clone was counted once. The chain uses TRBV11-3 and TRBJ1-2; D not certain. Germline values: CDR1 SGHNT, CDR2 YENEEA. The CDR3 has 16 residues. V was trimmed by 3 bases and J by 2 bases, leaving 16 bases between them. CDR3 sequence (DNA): TGTGCCAGCAGCTTCCATGACGCTTCGAGGAACTATGGCTACACCTTC. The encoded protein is CASSFHDASRNYGYTF.

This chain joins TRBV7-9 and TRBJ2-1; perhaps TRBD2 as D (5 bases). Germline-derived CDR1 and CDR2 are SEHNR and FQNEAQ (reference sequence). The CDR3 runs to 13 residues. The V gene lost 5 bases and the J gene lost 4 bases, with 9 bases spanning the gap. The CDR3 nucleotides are TGTGCCAGCAGCCTGGGAGAATACAATGAGCAGTTCTTC. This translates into CASSLGEYNEQFF.

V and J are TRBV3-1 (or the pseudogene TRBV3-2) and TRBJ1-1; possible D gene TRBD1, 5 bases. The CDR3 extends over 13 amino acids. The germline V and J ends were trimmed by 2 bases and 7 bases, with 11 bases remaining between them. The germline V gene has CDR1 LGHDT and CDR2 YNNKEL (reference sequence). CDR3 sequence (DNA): TGTGCCAGCAGCCAAAAGGGGCGGGTTGAAGCTTTCTTT. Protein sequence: CASSQKGRVEAFF.

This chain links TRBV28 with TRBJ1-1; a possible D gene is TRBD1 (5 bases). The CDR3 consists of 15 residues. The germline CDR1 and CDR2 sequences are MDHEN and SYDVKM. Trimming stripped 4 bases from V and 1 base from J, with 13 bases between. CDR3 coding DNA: TGTGCCAGCAGTTCAGCTCAGGGATGGAACACTGAAGCTTTCTTT. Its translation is CASSSAQGWNTEAFF.

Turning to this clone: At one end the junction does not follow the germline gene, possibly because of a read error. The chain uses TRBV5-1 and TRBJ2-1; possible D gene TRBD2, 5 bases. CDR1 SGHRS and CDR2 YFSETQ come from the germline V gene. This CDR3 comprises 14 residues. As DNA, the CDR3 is TGCGCCAGCAGCTTCGAGCCTAGCTACGATGAGCAGTTCTTC. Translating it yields CASSFEPSYDEQFF.

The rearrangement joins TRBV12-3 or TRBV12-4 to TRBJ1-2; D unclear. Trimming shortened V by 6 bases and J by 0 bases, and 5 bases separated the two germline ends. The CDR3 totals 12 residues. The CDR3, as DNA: TGTGCCAGCAGCTGGGCTAACTATGGCTACACCTTC. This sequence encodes CASSWANYGYTF.

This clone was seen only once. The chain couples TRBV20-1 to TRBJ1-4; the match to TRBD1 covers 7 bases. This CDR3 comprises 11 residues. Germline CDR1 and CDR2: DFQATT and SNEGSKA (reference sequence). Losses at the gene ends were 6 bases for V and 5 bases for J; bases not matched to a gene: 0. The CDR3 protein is CSADRNEKLFF. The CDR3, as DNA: TGCAGTGCGGACAGGAATGAAAAACTGTTTTTT.

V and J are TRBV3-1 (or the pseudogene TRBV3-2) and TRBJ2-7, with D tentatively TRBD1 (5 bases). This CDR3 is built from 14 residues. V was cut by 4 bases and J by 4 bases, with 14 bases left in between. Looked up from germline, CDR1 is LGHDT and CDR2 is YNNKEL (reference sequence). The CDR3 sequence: CASSPGWGEYEQYF. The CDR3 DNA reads TGTGCCAGCAGCCCTGGGTGGGGCGAATACGAGCAGTACTTC.

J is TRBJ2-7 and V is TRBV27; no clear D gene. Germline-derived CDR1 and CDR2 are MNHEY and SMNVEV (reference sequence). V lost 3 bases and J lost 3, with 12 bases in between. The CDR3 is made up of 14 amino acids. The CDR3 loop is CASSFQGRVYEQYF. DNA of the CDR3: TGTGCCAGCAGTTTTCAAGGCAGAGTCTACGAGCAGTACTTC.

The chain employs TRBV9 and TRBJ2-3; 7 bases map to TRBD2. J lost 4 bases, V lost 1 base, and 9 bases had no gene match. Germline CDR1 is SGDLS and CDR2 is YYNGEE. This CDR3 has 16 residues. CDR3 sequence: CASSVTSKTSADTQYF. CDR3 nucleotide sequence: TGTGCCAGCAGCGTAACCTCGAAAACTAGCGCAGATACGCAGTATTTT.